This is a list of T cell receptor beta chains from one sample in a study of blood T cell repertoires in COVID-19. This table comes from immunoSEQ multiplex PCR, and its TCRdb copy is limited to in-frame clones, with some not included. The sample has around 380,000 clones; roughly four fifths are singletons. Sequencing was carried out using peripheral blood. The receptors originated from a human donor with acute or convalescent COVID-19. The donor label of this sample is uncertain. Both conserved end residues are part of each CDR3. The order of the fields is D gene, clone size, V gene, J gene, CDR3 length, CDR3 protein, CDR3 DNA. A D gene is named only where the DNA matches it firmly. Some rows mark clone size as missing; the rest say once, few, many or name a class of expanded clone.

TRBD1	-	TRBV18	TRBJ1-1	13	CASSETGGTEAFF	TGTGCCAGCTCGGAAACAGGGGGCACTGAAGCTTTCTTT
TRBD2	-	TRBV30	TRBJ2-1	15	CAWSGGGAGVVEQFF	TGTGCCTGGAGTGGAGGTGGAGCGGGGGTGGTTGAGCAGTTCTTC
-	-	TRBV15	TRBJ2-7	12	CATSRDQYEQYF	TGTGCCACCAGCAGAGATCAATACGAGCAGTACTTC
-	-	TRBV7-2	TRBJ1-5	14	CASSLDGYRQPQHF	TGTGCCAGCAGCTTAGATGGTTACAGACAGCCCCAGCATTTT
TRBD1	few	TRBV6-5	TRBJ1-3	13	CASRMDRTNTIYF	TGTGCCAGCAGAATGGACAGGACAAACACCATATATTTT
-	few	TRBV24-1	TRBJ1-1	16	CATEGFWLQVNTEAFF	TGTGCCACGGAGGGATTCTGGTTACAGGTGAACACTGAAGCTTTCTTT
TRBD1	-	TRBV19	TRBJ1-2	16	CASSRARTGRMGGYTF	TGTGCCAGTAGCAGAGCGCGGACAGGGAGGATGGGTGGCTACACCTTC
TRBD1	-	TRBV25-1	TRBJ2-2	14	CATRDRYNTGELFF	TGTGCCACCCGGGACAGGTATAACACCGGGGAGCTGTTTTTT
-	few	TRBV29-1	TRBJ1-2	13	CSVDDRKNYGYTF	TGCAGCGTTGATGACAGAAAAAACTATGGCTACACCTTC
-	once	TRBV5-1	TRBJ2-5	16	CASSLATGGAGETQYF	TGCGCCAGCAGCTTAGCTACAGGCGGGGCGGGGGAGACCCAGTACTTC
TRBD1	-	TRBV25-1	TRBJ1-6	14	CASSRPRDRSPLHF	TGTGCCAGCAGTCGACCTCGGGACAGATCACCCCTCCACTTT
TRBD1	-	TRBV19	TRBJ1-1	16	CASSIRQTGTGGEAFF	TGTGCCAGTAGTATCCGCCAGACCGGGACAGGGGGGGAAGCTTTCTTT
TRBD1	-	TRBV5-1	TRBJ2-3	15	CASSLADRAADTQYF	TGCGCCAGCAGCTTGGCGGACAGGGCAGCTGATACGCAGTATTTT
-	-	TRBV6-6	TRBJ1-5	15	CASTPGQSLYQPQHF	TGTGCAAGCACCCCAGGACAGAGTTTGTATCAGCCCCAGCATTTT
-	-	TRBV6-6	TRBJ1-4	12	CASSSANEKLFF	TGTGCCAGCAGTTCCGCTAATGAAAAACTGTTTTTT
-	-	TRBV5-1	TRBJ1-4	14	CASSFSATNEKLFF	TGCGCCAGCAGCTTCTCTGCAACTAATGAAAAACTGTTTTTT
TRBD2	few	TRBV2	TRBJ2-1	19	CASSERDGLAGSPYNEQFF	TGTGCCAGCAGTGAACGAGACGGGCTAGCGGGGTCCCCCTACAATGAGCAGTTCTTC
TRBD1	-	TRBV18	TRBJ1-1	14	CASSPDSTGVTAFF	TGTGCCAGCTCACCAGATTCAACAGGGGTGACGGCTTTCTTT
-	once	TRBV11-2	TRBJ1-1	14	CASSRSLLNTEAFF	TGTGCCAGCAGCCGTTCCCTTCTGAACACTGAAGCTTTCTTT
TRBD1	-	TRBV30	TRBJ1-2	12	CAWSAQTGSYTF	TGTGCCTGGAGTGCCCAGACAGGGTCCTACACCTTC
-	-	TRBV11-2	TRBJ1-1	15	CASSLDSLRNTEAFF	TGTGCCAGCAGCTTAGATTCGCTACGGAACACTGAAGCTTTCTTT
-	-	TRBV19	TRBJ1-3	14	CASTSGGTGNTIYF	TGTGCCAGTACAAGCGGGGGGACTGGAAACACCATATATTTT
TRBD1	many	TRBV5-4	TRBJ2-6	17	CASSFTGGADGANVLTF	TGTGCCAGCAGCTTTACAGGGGGCGCGGATGGGGCCAACGTCCTGACTTTC